This T cell receptor (beta chain) emerged from a study of Graves' ophthalmopathy and Graves' hyperthyroidism. The table lists this clonotype with many counts. CDR3 length equals 15 residues. Trimming took off 1 base at V and 0 bases at J, with 10 bases between the two ends. Amplified material comprised TCR beta CDR3 regions derived from RNA transcripts. Second-round multiplex PCR came after a first-round RT-PCR that employed HTBI primers. Using its own MiXCR run on the multiplex PCR reads, TCRdb lists one record per CDR3 protein. The sample shows 150,000 to 200,000 distinct CDR3 sequences, roughly two fifths of them seen only once.

The rearrangement uses TRBV12-3 or TRBV12-4 and TRBJ2-7, with D tentatively TRBD1 or TRBD2 (5 bases each). This TCR was recovered from a man aged 25 to 40 with Graves' ophthalmopathy. Sample: peripheral blood. CDR3 sequence: CASSLGGMSSYEQYF. CDR3 in DNA: TGTGCCAGCAGTTTAGGGGGGATGAGCTCCTACGAGCAGTACTTC.